This TCR beta chain was observed in a study of blood T cell repertoires in COVID-19. Assay used: immunoSEQ multiplex PCR; TCRdb lists only in-frame clones, some missing. The profile shows about 210,000 clones, roughly 80% of them singletons. With 7 bases clipped from V and 8 bases from J, the junction kept 13 bases outside the gene matches. This CDR3 has 15 residues. Germline V lookup: CDR1 ENHRY, CDR2 SYGVKD. The receptor was derived from a woman aged 65 to 85 with acute or convalescent COVID-19. V gene TRBV10-3 combines with J gene TRBJ2-3; TRBD1 agrees at 9 bases. The sequenced sample was peripheral blood. In nucleotides, the CDR3 is TGTGCCATCACCACAGGGGGCTGGGGAGGAGGTACGCAGTATTTT. It encodes CAITTGGWGGGTQYF.